This entry features one TCR beta chain sequence. Germline CDR1 reads SGHAT; CDR2 reads FQNNGV. This CDR3 contains 17 residues. The V and J ends lost 2 bases and 4 bases, in that order; junction bases with no gene match: 13. This entry belongs to a study of T cells in Graves' hyperthyroidism and ophthalmopathy. Study-level information: Pretreatment peripheral blood was obtained at initial diagnosis.

Using RNA transcripts as the source, TCR beta CDR3 regions were amplified. Primed by the HTBI set, a first-round RT-PCR was run on the TCR CDR3. TCRdb re-analysed the multiplex PCR reads in MiXCR, keeping a single row per CDR3 protein. The sample lists around 350,000 distinct CDR3 sequences, approximately 16% occurring once. Duration under 3 months, a NOSPECS grade of at least 4, and a Clinical Activity Score of at least 3 characterized the ophthalmopathy patients. A roughly 10 ml volume of fresh peripheral blood provided the PBMCs. Sequenced material: blood. The chain links TRBV11-2 to TRBJ2-5; 7 bases align to TRBD1. The clonotype was recovered from a woman aged 55 to 70 with Graves' ophthalmopathy. CDR3 sequence (DNA): TGTGCCAGCAGCTTATATCCCCCAGGGGGTGGCCTAGAGACCCAGTACTTC. Translating gives CASSLYPPGGGLETQYF.